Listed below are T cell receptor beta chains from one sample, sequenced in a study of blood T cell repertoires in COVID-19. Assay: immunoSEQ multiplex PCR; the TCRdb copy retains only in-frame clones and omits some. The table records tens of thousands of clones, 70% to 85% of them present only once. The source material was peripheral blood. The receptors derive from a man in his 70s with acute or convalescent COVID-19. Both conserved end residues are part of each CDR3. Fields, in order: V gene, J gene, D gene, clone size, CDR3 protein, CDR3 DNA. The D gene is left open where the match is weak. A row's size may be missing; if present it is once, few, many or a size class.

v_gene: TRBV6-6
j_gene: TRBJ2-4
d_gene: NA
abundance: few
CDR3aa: CASSQGLAKNIQYF
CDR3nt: TGTGCCAGCAGCCAGGGGTTAGCCAAAAACATTCAGTACTTC

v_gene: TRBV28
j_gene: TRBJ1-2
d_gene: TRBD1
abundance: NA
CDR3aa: CASSWDSLYGYTF
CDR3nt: TGTGCCAGCAGCTGGGACAGTCTCTATGGCTACACCTTC

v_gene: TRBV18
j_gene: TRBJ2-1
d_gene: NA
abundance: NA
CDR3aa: CASSPRTFF
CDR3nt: TGTGCCAGCTCACCACGTACATTCTTC

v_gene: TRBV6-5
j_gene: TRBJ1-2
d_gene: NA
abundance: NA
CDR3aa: CASSWTEGDGYTF
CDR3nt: TGTGCCAGCAGTTGGACGGAGGGAGATGGCTACACCTTC

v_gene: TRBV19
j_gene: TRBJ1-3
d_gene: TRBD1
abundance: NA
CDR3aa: CASSPTGNGNTIYF
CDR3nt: TGTGCCAGTAGTCCGACAGGGAACGGAAACACCATATATTTT

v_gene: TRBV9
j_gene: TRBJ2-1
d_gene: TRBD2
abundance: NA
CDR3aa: CASSVDRPSGHYNEQFF
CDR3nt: TGTGCCAGCAGCGTAGACCGCCCTAGCGGACACTACAATGAGCAGTTCTTC

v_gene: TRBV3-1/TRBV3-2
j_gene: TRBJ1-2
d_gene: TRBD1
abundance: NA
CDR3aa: CASSQGTGGVDGYTF
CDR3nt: TGTGCCAGCAGCCAAGGGACAGGGGGCGTTGATGGCTACACCTTC

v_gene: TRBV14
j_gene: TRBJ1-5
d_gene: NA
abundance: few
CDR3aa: CASSQDRSQPQHF
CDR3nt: TGTGCCAGCAGCCAAGATAGAAGCCAGCCCCAGCATTTT

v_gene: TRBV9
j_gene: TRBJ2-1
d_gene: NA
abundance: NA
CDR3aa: CASSPGASSYNEQFF
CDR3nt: TGTGCCAGCAGCCCTGGGGCTAGCTCCTACAATGAGCAGTTCTTC

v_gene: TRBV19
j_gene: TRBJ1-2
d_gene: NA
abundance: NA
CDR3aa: CASSIIAGVYGYTF
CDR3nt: TGTGCCAGTAGTATCATTGCAGGGGTCTATGGCTACACCTTC

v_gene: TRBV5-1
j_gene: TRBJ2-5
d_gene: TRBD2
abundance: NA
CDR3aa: CASSLGLAGGGNPFQETQYF
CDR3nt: TGCGCCAGCAGCTTAGGACTAGCGGGGGGCGGGAACCCCTTTCAAGAGACCCAGTACTTC

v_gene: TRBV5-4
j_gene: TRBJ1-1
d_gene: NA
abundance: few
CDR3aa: CASSPTRGQNTEAFF
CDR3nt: TGTGCCAGCAGCCCAACTCGAGGCCAGAACACTGAAGCTTTCTTT

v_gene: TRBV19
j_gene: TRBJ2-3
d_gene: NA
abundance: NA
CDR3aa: CASKGVRPPTDTQYF
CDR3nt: TGTGCCAGTAAGGGGGTACGACCTCCCACAGATACGCAGTATTTT

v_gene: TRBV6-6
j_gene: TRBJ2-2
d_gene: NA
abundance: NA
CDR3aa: CASSFAGEGTGELFF
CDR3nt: TGTGCCAGCAGTTTTGCAGGGGAGGGCACCGGGGAGCTGTTTTTT

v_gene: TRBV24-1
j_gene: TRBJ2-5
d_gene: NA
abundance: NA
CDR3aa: CATSDSLETQYF
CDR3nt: TGTGCCACCAGTGATTCCTTAGAGACCCAGTACTTC

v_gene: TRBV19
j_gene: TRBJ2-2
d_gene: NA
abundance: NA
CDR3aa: CASSIEVGSSNTGELFF
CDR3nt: TGTGCCAGTAGTATTGAAGTTGGCAGTTCGAACACCGGGGAGCTGTTTTTT

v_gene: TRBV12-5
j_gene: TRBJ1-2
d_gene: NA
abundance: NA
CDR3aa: CASGSISYGYTF
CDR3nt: TGTGCTAGTGGATCCATTAGCTATGGCTACACCTTC

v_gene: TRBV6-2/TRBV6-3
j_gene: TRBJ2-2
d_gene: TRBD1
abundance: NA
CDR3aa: CASSYSGTGSLFTGELFF
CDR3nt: TGTGCCAGCAGTTACTCCGGGACAGGGAGTTTATTCACCGGGGAGCTGTTTTTT

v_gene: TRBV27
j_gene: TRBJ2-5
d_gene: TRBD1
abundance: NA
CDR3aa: CASSTGQVIIQETQYF
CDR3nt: TGTGCCAGCAGTACCGGACAGGTGATAATCCAAGAGACCCAGTACTTC

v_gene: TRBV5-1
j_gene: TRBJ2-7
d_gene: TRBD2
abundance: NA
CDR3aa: CASKGSGSFNEQYF
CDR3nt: TGCGCCAGCAAGGGTAGCGGGAGCTTTAACGAGCAGTACTTC

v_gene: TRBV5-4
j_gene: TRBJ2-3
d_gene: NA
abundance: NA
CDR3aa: CASSLSGQRTDTQYF
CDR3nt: TGTGCCAGCAGCTTGTCAGGACAACGCACAGATACGCAGTATTTT

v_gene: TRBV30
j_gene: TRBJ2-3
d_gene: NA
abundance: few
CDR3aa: CAWSKRRASTDTQYF
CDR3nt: TGTGCCTGGAGCAAACGGAGGGCTAGCACAGATACGCAGTATTTT

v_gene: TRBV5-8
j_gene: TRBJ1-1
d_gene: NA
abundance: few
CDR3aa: CASSSADRRRTEAFF
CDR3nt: TGTGCCAGCAGCTCGGCAGACAGAAGAAGAACTGAAGCTTTCTTT

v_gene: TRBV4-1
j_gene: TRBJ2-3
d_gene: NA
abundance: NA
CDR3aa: CASSPRPGLSRTDTQYF
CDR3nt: TGCGCCAGCAGCCCAAGACCGGGTCTCTCTCGCACAGATACGCAGTATTTT

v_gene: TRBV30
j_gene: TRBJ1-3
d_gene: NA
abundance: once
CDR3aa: CAWKAKGGSGNTIYF
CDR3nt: TGTGCCTGGAAGGCAAAAGGGGGCTCTGGAAACACCATATATTTT

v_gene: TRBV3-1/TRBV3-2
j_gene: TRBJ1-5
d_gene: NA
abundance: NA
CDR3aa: CASSQGQSNQPQHF
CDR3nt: TGTGCCAGCAGCCAAGGACAGAGCAATCAGCCCCAGCATTTT